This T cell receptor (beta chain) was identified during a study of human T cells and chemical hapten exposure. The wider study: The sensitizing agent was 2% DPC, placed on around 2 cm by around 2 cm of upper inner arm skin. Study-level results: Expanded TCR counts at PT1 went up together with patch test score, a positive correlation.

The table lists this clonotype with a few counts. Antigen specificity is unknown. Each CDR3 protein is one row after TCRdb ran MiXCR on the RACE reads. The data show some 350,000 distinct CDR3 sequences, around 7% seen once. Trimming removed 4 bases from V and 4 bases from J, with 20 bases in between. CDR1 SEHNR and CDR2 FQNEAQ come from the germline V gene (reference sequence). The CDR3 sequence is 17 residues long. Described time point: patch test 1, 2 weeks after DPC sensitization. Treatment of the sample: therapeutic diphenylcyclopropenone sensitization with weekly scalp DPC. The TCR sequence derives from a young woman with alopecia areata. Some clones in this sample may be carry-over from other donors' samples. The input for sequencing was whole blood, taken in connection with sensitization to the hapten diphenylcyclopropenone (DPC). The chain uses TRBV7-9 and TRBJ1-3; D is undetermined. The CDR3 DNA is TGTGCCAGCAGCTGGGCCCCCCAGACAACTTCAGGAAACACCATATATTTT. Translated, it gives CASSWAPQTTSGNTIYF.